The TCR beta chain described here comes from a study of OX40 agonist ivuxolimab in advanced cancers. The germline V gene has CDR1 SGHVS and CDR2 FNYEAQ. The V end lost 1 base, the J end lost 7 bases, and 7 bases lay between the germline ends. The CDR3 is made up of 12 amino acids. Repertoires were generated with immunoSEQ multiplex PCR, while TCRdb's copy carries only in-frame clones and drops some. The sample records 65,000 to 80,000 clones, approximately 92% being singletons. The chain joins TRBV7-6 to TRBJ2-5; D call uncertain. The receptor's source is an adult with an advanced solid tumor such as melanoma, head and neck, liver or kidney cancer. Material: CD4+ or CD8+ T cells sorted from blood, obtained in a trial of the OX40 agonist ivuxolimab. CDR3 sequence reads: CASSLGEGTQYF. The CDR3 nucleotides are TGTGCCAGCAGCTTAGGGGAAGGGACCCAGTACTTC.